Listed below are T cell receptor beta chains from one sample, sequenced in a study of Graves' ophthalmopathy and Graves' hyperthyroidism. MiXCR, applied by TCRdb to the multiplex PCR reads, yields one record per CDR3 protein. Of approximately 460,000 distinct CDR3 sequences in the sample, around 14% were seen once. The sequenced sample consisted of blood. All receptors come from a woman aged 25 to 45 with Graves' ophthalmopathy. CDR3s include the opening cysteine and the closing phenylalanine or tryptophan. D genes are given only for firm matches. Expanded clones get a size class; other rows say once, few or many, or leave the size out.

size	D	J	V	DNA	CDR3
many	NA	TRBJ2-5	TRBV28	TGTGCCAGCAGTTCCATCGGGAGGGGGCTGTTTGAGACCCAGTACTTC	CASSSIGRGLFETQYF
few	TRBD2	TRBJ2-7	TRBV6-1	TGTGCCAGCAGTGAATGGACTAGCGGGTACGAGCAGTACTTC	CASSEWTSGYEQYF
many	NA	TRBJ2-7	TRBV20-1	TGCAGTGCTAGAGCGGGTGGGGCCGACGAGCAGTACTTC	CSARAGGADEQYF
few	NA	TRBJ1-5	TRBV4-1	TGCGCCAGCAGCCATTTACGGGTGGGAAGCAATCAGCCCCAGCATTTT	CASSHLRVGSNQPQHF
many	TRBD1	TRBJ1-1	TRBV4-1	TGCGCCAGCAGCCAAGATCTGGACAGGATTGAAGCTTTCTTT	CASSQDLDRIEAFF
NA	TRBD2	TRBJ2-5	TRBV20-1	TGCCGTGCTAGGCTAGCGGGGGGAGGGACCCAGTACTTC	CRARLAGGGTQYF
NA	TRBD1	TRBJ1-2	TRBV6-1	TGTGCCAGCACCCGACCCGGGACAGGGCAATATGGCTACACCTTC	CASTRPGTGQYGYTF
many	NA	TRBJ2-7	TRBV28	TGTGCCAGCAGTTTTTCAGGGGAGGCCTACGAGCAGTACTTC	CASSFSGEAYEQYF
many	NA	TRBJ2-5	TRBV6-5	TGTGCCAGCAGTCCGACCCCTGACCGGGAGACCCAGTACTTC	CASSPTPDRETQYF
many	NA	TRBJ2-7	TRBV11-2	TGTGCCAGCAGCTTAGTATCGGCAGGGGGGTCCTACGAGCAGTACTTC	CASSLVSAGGSYEQYF
NA	NA	TRBJ1-1	TRBV6-5	TGTGCCAGCAGTTACGGTACGGCTGAAGCTTTCTTT	CASSYGTAEAFF
NA	NA	TRBJ1-5	TRBV12-3/TRBV12-4	TGTGCCAGCAGTCTCCGAGGCCAGGCCCAGCATTTT	CASSLRGQAQHF
many	TRBD1	TRBJ2-7	TRBV6-2/TRBV6-3	TGTGCCAGCAGTCCTACGACAGGGGGGTACGAGCAGTACTTC	CASSPTTGGYEQYF
few	NA	TRBJ2-5	TRBV5-5	TGTGCCAGCAGCCCTCTGGGACAACCTAACCAAGAGACCCAGTACTTC	CASSPLGQPNQETQYF
many	TRBD1	TRBJ2-2	TRBV2	TGTGCCAGCAGTACAGGGGCCGCGAACACCGGGGAGCTGTTTTTT	CASSTGAANTGELFF
many	NA	TRBJ2-4	TRBV20-1	TGCAGTGCTAGAGATCACAGCATTCAGTACTTC	CSARDHSIQYF
many	NA	TRBJ1-3	TRBV4-1	TGCGCCAGCAGCCCGACAGTCATCATCCCTGGAAACACCATATATTTT	CASSPTVIIPGNTIYF
many	NA	TRBJ2-4	TRBV7-8	TGTGCCAGCAGCTTTTGCCTCGTCCTGAAAGTTGACATTCAGTACTTC	CASSFCLVLKVDIQYF
many	NA	TRBJ1-1	TRBV20-1	TGCAGTGCGTTACAACGGGACACTGAAGCTTTCTTT	CSALQRDTEAFF
many	NA	TRBJ1-1	TRBV6-5	TGTGCCAGCAGTTACACCACAGGGAACACTGAAGCTTTCTTT	CASSYTTGNTEAFF
many	TRBD2	TRBJ2-6	TRBV12-3/TRBV12-4	TGTGCCAGCAGCTACGGGAGGGGCCCCTCTGGGGCCAACGTCCTGACTTTC	CASSYGRGPSGANVLTF
NA	NA	TRBJ2-7	TRBV5-1	TGCGCCAGCAGTCTGAGTTTTCGCACTTACTACGAGCAGTACTTC	CASSLSFRTYYEQYF
many	NA	TRBJ1-5	TRBV12-3/TRBV12-4	TGTGCCAGCAGTTTGGGGGGCCGTAGCAATCAGCCCCAGCATTTT	CASSLGGRSNQPQHF
many	NA	TRBJ1-5	TRBV20-1	TGCAGTGCTAGCCTTCGGATTACTCAGCCCCAGCATTTT	CSASLRITQPQHF
NA	NA	TRBJ2-5	TRBV7-2	TGTGCCAGCAGCCGAGGGGGTTACGAGACCCAGTACTTC	CASSRGGYETQYF
many	TRBD1	TRBJ2-7	TRBV5-1	TGTGCCAGCAGTTCCGGGACAGCCTACGAGCAGTACTTC	CASSSGTAYEQYF
many	NA	TRBJ2-1	TRBV12-5	TGTGCTAGTGGTTTGGAAGCACAGCACAATGAGCAGTTCTTC	CASGLEAQHNEQFF
many	NA	TRBJ1-1	TRBV28	TGTGCCAGCAGGATTGCTATCACTGAAGCTTTCTTT	CASRIAITEAFF
many	TRBD1	TRBJ1-6	TRBV28	TGTGCCAGCAGTTCAGGACAGGGGGTTAATTCACTCCTCCACTTT	CASSSGQGVNSLLHF
NA	TRBD2	TRBJ2-5	TRBV12-3/TRBV12-4	TGTGCCAGCGACGAGCGGGGACGGGAGACCCAGTACTTC	CASDERGRETQYF
many	NA	TRBJ1-1	TRBV28	TGTGCCAGCAGTTTCAGAGGGGTGGTTGAAGCTTTCTTT	CASSFRGVVEAFF
NA	NA	TRBJ1-5	TRBV30	TGTGCCTGGAGCGCAGGGAGTCAGCCCCAGCATTTT	CAWSAGSQPQHF
many	NA	TRBJ1-2	TRBV20-1	TGCAGTGCTAGAGATCCGGGAAGTTTATATGGCTACACCTTC	CSARDPGSLYGYTF
NA	NA	TRBJ1-5	TRBV18	TGTGCCAATAGAGGGCCTAATAATCAGCCCCAGCATTTT	CANRGPNNQPQHF
NA	NA	TRBJ2-4	TRBV6-1	TGCTCCAGCAGTGAAGGGGTGAGGCCAAATAACATTCAGTACTTC	CSSSEGVRPNNIQYF
NA	TRBD2	TRBJ2-5	TRBV24-1	TGTGCCACCAGCTCCCGACGGGAGGGAGAGACCCAGTACTTC	CATSSRREGETQYF
many	TRBD2	TRBJ2-7	TRBV12-3/TRBV12-4	TGTGCCAGCAGCACGAGCGGGAGCCCCTACGAGCAGTACTTC	CASSTSGSPYEQYF
once	NA	TRBJ1-2	TRBV11-2	TGTGCCAGCAGCTTAGCCAAGGGGAACTATGGCTACACCTTC	CASSLAKGNYGYTF
many	NA	TRBJ1-5	TRBV2	TGTGCCAGCAGTGAAAGGGGGAGCAATCAGCCCCAGCATTTT	CASSERGSNQPQHF
NA	NA	TRBJ2-2	TRBV7-9	TGTGCCAGTGGATTCGGTGGCAGGCGCACCGGGGAGCTGTTTTTT	CASGFGGRRTGELFF
NA	NA	TRBJ2-7	TRBV3-1	TGTGCCAGCAGCCAAGATACGGGAAGTTGGTACGAGCAGTACTTC	CASSQDTGSWYEQYF
many	NA	TRBJ1-2	TRBV2	TGTGCCAGCAGTGACCCGGGGAATGGCTACACCTTC	CASSDPGNGYTF
NA	TRBD1	TRBJ2-7	TRBV30	TGTGCCTGGAGTGTAGTGGGACAGGGAAACGAGCAGTACTTC	CAWSVVGQGNEQYF
many	NA	TRBJ1-1	TRBV12-3/TRBV12-4	TGTGCCAGCAGTCCGGGTCAGGCGACTGAAGCTTTCTTT	CASSPGQATEAFF
many	TRBD1	TRBJ2-5	TRBV5-1	TGCGCCAGCCAGCCGGGACAGGGGGCGACCAAAGAGACCCAGTACTTC	CASQPGQGATKETQYF
NA	NA	TRBJ2-7	TRBV10-3	TGTGCCATCAGTGTCCACGACAGAGCCTACGAGCAGTACTTC	CAISVHDRAYEQYF
NA	TRBD1	TRBJ1-1	TRBV27	TGTGCCAGCAGTTTCATCCCAGGGGGCAAGAAACTTGAAGCTTTCTTT	CASSFIPGGKKLEAFF
few	NA	TRBJ2-7	TRBV2	TGTGCCAGCGCTGAGCGGGTCTCCTACGAGCAGTACTTC	CASAERVSYEQYF
many	NA	TRBJ1-2	TRBV30	TGTGCCTGTATGGACACCCCTAAGGGCTATGGCTACACCTTC	CACMDTPKGYGYTF
NA	NA	TRBJ2-7	TRBV6-1	TGTGCCAGCAGTGCTCTTCTATTGGGTCAGTACTTC	CASSALLLGQYF
NA	NA	TRBJ1-1	TRBV2	TGTGCCAGCGGGGGTTTGGGCGCTGAAGCTTTCTTT	CASGGLGAEAFF
NA	TRBD1	TRBJ1-1	TRBV3-1	TGTGCCAGCAGCCGCAGGGGGCTGGCGCTGAACACTGAAGCTTTCTTT	CASSRRGLALNTEAFF
few	NA	TRBJ2-5	TRBV6-2/TRBV6-3	TGTGCCAGCATCCCCGGGGGGCTCCAAGAGACCAAGTACTTC	CASIPGGLQETKYF